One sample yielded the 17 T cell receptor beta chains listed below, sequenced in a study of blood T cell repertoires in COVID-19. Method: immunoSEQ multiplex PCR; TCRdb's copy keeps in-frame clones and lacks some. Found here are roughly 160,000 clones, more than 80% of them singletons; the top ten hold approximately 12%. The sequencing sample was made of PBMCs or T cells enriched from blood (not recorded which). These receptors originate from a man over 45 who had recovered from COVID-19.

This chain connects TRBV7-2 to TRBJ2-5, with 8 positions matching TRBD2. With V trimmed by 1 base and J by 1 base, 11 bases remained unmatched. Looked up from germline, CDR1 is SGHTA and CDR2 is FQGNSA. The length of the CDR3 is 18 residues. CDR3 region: CASSLEPSGWGTQETQYF. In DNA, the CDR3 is TGTGCCAGCAGCTTAGAGCCTAGCGGGTGGGGAACCCAAGAGACCCAGTACTTC.

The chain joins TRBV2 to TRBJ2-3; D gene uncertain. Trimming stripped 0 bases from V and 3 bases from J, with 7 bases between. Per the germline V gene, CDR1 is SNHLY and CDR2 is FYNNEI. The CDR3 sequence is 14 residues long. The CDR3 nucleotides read TGTGCCAGCAGTGAAGCTGGCAGAACAGATACGCAGTATTTT. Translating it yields CASSEAGRTDTQYF.

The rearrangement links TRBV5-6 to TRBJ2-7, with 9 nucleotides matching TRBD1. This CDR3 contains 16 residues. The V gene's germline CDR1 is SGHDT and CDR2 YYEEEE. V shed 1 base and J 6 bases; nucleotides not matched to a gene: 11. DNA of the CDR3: TGTGCCAGCAGCTTGTTTTCTGGGACAGGGTATCGCGAGCAGTACTTC. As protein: CASSLFSGTGYREQYF.

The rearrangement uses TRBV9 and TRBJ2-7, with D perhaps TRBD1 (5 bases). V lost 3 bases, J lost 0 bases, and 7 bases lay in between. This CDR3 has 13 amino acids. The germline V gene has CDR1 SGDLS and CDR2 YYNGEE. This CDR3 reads CASSADSSYEQYF. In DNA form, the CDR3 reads TGTGCCAGCAGCGCCGACAGCTCCTACGAGCAGTACTTC.

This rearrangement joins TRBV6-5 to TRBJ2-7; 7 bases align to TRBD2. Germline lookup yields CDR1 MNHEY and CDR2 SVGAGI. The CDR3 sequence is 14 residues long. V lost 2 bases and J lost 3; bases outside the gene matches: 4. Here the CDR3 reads CASSYMGGGYEQYF. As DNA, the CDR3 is TGTGCCAGCAGTTACATGGGGGGGGGCTACGAGCAGTACTTC.

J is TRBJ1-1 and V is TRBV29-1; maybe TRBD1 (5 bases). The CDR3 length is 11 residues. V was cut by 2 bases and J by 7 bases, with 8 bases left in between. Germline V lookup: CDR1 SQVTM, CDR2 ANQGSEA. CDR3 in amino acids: CSVENRREAFF. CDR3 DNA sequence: TGCAGCGTTGAAAACAGGCGTGAAGCTTTCTTT.

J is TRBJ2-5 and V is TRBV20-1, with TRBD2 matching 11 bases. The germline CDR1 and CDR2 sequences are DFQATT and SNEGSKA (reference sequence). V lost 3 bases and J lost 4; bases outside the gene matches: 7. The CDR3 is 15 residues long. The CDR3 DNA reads TGCAGTGCTAGTGCGGCTAGCGGGGGGAGAGAGACCCAGTACTTC. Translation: CSASAASGGRETQYF.

The CDR3 loop is CASSRSSYGYTF. The DNA of the CDR3 is TGTGCCAGCAGCCGGTCCTCTTATGGCTACACCTTC. The chain has TRBV28 and TRBJ1-2; D remains unclear. V was trimmed by 6 bases and J by 5 bases, leaving 10 bases between them. The V gene's germline CDR1 is MDHEN and CDR2 SYDVKM. This CDR3 is built from 12 residues.

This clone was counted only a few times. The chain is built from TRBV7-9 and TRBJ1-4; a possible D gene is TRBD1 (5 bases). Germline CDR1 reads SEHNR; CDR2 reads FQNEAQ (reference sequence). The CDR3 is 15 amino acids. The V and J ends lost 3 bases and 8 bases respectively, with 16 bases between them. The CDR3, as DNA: TGTGCCAGCAGCTTTGACGGGGGAAGCGGAGAAAAACTGTTTTTT. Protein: CASSFDGGSGEKLFF.

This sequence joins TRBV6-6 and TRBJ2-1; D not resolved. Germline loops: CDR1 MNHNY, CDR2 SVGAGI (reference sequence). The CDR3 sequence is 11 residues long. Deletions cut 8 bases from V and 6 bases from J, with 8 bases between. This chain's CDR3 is CASARVNEQFF. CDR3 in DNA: TGTGCCAGCGCGCGAGTCAATGAGCAGTTCTTC.

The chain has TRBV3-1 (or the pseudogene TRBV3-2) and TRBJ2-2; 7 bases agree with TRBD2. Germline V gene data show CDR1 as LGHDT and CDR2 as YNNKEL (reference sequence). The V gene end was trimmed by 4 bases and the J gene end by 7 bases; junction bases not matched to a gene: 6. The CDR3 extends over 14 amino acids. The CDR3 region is CASSPRGSGGELFF. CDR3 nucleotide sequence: TGTGCCAGCAGCCCGCGGGGGAGTGGCGGGGAGCTGTTTTTT.

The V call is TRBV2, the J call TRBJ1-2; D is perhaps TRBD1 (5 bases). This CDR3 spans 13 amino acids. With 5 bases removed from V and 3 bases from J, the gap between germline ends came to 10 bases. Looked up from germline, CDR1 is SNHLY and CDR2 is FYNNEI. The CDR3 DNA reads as TGTGCCAGCAGTCCGCAGGGATACTATGGCTACACCTTC. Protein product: CASSPQGYYGYTF.

CDR3 sequence reads: CASRLGQGSNQPQHF. In DNA, the CDR3 is TGTGCCAGCAGGCTGGGACAGGGGAGCAATCAGCCCCAGCATTTT. The genes are TRBV6-5 and TRBJ1-5; 10 bases line up with TRBD1. Trimming at V came to 6 bases and at J to 1 base, leaving 3 bases not matched to a gene. CDR1 and CDR2 from the germline V gene are MNHEY and SVGAGI. The CDR3 consists of 15 residues.

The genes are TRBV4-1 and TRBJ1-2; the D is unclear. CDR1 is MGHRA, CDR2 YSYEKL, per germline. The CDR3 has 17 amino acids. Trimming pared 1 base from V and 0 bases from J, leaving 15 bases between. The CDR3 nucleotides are TGCGCCAGCAGCCAAGTCGGCCGGCGGCTCACTAACTATGGCTACACCTTC. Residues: CASSQVGRRLTNYGYTF.

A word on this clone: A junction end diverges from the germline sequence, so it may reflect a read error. Written as DNA, the CDR3 is TGTGCCAGCAGTTACGGTGGGGCCACAAACATTCAGTACTTC. Amino acid sequence: CASSYGGATNIQYF. The J gene is TRBJ2-4, the V gene TRBV6-5; perhaps TRBD1 as D (5 bases). Germline V gives CDR1 MNHEY, CDR2 SVGAGI. The CDR3 runs 14 residues.

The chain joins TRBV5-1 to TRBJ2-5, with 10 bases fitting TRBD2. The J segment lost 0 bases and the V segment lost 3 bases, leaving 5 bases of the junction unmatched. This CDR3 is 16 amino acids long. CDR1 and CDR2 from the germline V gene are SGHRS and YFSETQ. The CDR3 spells CASSSLAGAYQETQYF. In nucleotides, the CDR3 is TGCGCCAGCAGCTCGCTAGCGGGAGCTTACCAAGAGACCCAGTACTTC.

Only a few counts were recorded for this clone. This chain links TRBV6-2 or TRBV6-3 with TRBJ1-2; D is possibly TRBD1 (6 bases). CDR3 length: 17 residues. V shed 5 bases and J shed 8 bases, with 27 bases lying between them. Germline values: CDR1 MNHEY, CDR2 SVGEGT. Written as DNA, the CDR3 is TGTGCCAGCAGTCCCCGATTGAGGGACACGGGACGCTGGGGCTACACCTTC. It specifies CASSPRLRDTGRWGYTF.